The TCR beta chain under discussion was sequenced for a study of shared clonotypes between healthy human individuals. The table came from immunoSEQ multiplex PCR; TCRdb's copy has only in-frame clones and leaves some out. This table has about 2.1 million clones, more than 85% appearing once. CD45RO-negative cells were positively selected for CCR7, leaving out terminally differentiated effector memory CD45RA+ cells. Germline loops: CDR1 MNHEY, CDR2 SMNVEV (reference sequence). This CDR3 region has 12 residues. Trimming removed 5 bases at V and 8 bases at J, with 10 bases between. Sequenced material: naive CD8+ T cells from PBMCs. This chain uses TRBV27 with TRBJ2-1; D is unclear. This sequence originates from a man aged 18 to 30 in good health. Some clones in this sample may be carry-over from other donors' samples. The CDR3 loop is CASSPTLHEQFF. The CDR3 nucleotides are TGTGCCAGCAGTCCCACCCTCCATGAGCAGTTCTTC.